This TCR beta chain is drawn from a study of regulatory T cells in long-lasting Graves disease. This CDR3 spans 17 amino acids. Germline lookup yields CDR1 KGHSH and CDR2 LQKENI. V dropped 4 bases and J dropped 1; count of bases not matched to a gene: 8. Time point of the sample: persistent/refractory GD, antithyroid drugs over 5 years with positive TRAb. The authors made the TCR library using RNA they extracted from PBMCs. Construction of TCR beta libraries relied on iRepertoire HTBI primers and on Arm-PCR targeting CDR3 regions. From the multiplex PCR reads, TCRdb called clonotypes with MiXCR, one entry per CDR3 protein. The table has about 340,000 distinct CDR3 sequences, 15% to 20% seen once; the top ten hold roughly 29%.

The clonotype was recovered from a female donor with Graves disease. V usage is TRBV18 and J usage is TRBJ2-2; 8 nucleotides line up with TRBD1. Sequenced here: peripheral blood mononuclear cells (PBMCs), sampled when the disease was refractory, from a patient treated with antithyroid drugs. The CDR3 loop reads CASSQKPGGLNTGELFF. CDR3 DNA: TGTGCCAGCTCACAAAAGCCAGGGGGCTTGAACACCGGGGAGCTGTTTTTT. Looking up the rest from reference TRBV18 and TRBJ2-2 gives the full variable domain: NAGVMQNPRHLVRRRGQEARLRCSPMKGHSHVYWYRQLPEEGLKFMVYLQKENIIDESGMPKERFSAEFPKEGPSILRIQQVVRGDSAAYFCASSQKPGGLNTGELFFGEGSRLTVL.